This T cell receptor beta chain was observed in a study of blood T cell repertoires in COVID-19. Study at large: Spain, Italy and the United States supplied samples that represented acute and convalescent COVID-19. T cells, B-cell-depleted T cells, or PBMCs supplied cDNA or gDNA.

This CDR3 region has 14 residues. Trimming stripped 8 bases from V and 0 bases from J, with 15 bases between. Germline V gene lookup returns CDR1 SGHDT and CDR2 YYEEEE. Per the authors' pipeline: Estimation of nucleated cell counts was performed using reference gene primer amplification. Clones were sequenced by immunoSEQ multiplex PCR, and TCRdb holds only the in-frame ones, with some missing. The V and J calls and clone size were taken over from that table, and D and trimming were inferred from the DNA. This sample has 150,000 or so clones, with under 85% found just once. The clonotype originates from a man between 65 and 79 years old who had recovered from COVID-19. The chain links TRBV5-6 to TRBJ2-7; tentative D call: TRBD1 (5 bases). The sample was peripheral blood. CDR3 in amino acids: CARSVGHLSYEQYF. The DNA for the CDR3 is TGTGCCAGGTCGGTCGGACATCTCTCCTACGAGCAGTACTTC.